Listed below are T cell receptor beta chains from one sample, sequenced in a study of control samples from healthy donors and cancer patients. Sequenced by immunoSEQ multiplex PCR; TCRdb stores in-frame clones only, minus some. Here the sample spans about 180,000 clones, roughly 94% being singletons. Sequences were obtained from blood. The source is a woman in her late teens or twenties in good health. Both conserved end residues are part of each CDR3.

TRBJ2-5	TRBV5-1	CASSRNGVTETQYF
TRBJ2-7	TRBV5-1	CASSLGEEGAFVYEQYF
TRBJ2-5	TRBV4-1	CASSLGRGEGETQYF
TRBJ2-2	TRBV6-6	CASTPDGSNTGELFF
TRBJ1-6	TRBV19	CASRTGADYNSPLHF
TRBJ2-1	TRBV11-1	CASSLARVNEQFF
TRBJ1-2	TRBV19	CASSFGQGKNNYGYTF
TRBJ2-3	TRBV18	CASSPVVGGTDTQYF
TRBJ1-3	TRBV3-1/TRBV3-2	CASSPGLPSGNTIYF
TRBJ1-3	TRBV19	CATSRRGGRSGNTIYF
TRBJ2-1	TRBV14	CASSQGRSEQFF
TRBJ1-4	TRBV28	CASSFRSNEKLFF
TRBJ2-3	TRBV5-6	CASSLSGVEAQYF
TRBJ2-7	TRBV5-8	CASSFGIFYEQYF
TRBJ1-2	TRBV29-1	CSVEDVGQGYGYTF
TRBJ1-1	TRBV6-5	CASSYGPLGTEAFF
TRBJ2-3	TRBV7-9	CASSLHQKDTQYF
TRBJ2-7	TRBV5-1	CASSQAGTQGYEQYF
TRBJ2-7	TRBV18	CASSPYQGQSLYEQYF
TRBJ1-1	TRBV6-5	CASSPRENTEAFF
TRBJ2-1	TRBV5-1	CASSLEPTSPHNEQFF
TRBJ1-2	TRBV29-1	CSVPDPGALNYGYTF
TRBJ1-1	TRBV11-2	CASSDQGWAEAFF
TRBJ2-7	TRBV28	CASSPGTANYEQYF
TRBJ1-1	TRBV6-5	CASSYGRGGKNTEAFF
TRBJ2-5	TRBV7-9	CASSSSGVETQYF
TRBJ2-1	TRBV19	CASSMRRGTGGYNEQFF
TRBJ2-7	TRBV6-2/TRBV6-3	CASSPRGGFFLEQYF
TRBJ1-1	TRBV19	CASAGSSTEAFF
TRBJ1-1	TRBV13	CASSLAFGGTATNTEAFF
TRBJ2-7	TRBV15	CATSRDEGASGRARSYEQYF
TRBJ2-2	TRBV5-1	CASSWRLAGYVTGELFF
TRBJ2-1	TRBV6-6	CASTSPDLGNEQFF
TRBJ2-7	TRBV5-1	CASRLMGLAYEQYF
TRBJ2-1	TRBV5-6	CASREAGRYNEQFF
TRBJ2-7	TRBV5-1	CASSPGQGAYEQYF
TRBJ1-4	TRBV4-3	CASSQEVQGEEKLFF
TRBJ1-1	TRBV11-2	CASSQGIQGTEAFF
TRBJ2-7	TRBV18	CASSPPGYEQYF
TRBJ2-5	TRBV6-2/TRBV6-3	CASSLSGGRVETQYF
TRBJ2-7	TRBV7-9	CASSSPGEQYF
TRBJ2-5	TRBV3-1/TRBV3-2	CASSQAGGGETQYF
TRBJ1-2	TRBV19	CASSLDRRYGYTF
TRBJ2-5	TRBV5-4	CASRPTGGETQYF
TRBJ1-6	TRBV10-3	CAISGANSPLHF
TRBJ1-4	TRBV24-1	CATSDQGSTNEKLFF
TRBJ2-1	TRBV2	CASSVTGHEQFF
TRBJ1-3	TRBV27	CASSFSSGTGGALVLPGNTIYF
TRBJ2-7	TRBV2	CASSEGGLYEQYF
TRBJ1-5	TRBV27	CASSPDYRGQEPQHF
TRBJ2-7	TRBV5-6	CASSLLIADHEQYF
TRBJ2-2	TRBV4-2	CASSQDPYTGELFF
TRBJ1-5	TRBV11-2	CASSNRPTGLDQPQHF
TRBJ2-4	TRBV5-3	CARSYCGILAKNIQYF
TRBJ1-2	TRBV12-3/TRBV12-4	CASSLGAAYGYTF
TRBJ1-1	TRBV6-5	CASSYQRWEGAGAFF
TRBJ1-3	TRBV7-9	CASSLGGNSGNTIYF
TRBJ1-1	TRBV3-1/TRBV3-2	CASSPLGVITEAFF